This T cell receptor beta chain was sequenced during a study of metastatic and nonmetastatic thyroid tumors (dated by TCRdb to 2020 to 2022). For the study in its entirety: For patients with malignant and with benign thyroid disease, the researchers compared repertoires between peripheral blood samples and tumor or nodule tissue samples. Findings and caveats that apply to the study as a whole: In both blood and tumor samples, malignant tumors were reported to have significantly higher TCR beta diversity than benign nodules.

This clone was observed many times. The antigen it binds to is not known. No base-level quality is on record; no much larger clone is a single base apart. Libraries were prepared through PCR. The reads were generated on an Illumina HiSeq 4000. High-throughput sequencing was used to profile the TCR beta-chain CDR3 region of every patient. The authors processed their data as follows. The researchers built a classifier to tell apart papillary thyroid cancer patients with distant metastasis, based on CDR3 differences among clinicopathological groups. Repertoire diversity was assessed with the Shannon index, and tumor-blood repertoire similarity with the Morisita-Horn index. TCRdb trimmed the raw reads at Q25, called clones with MiXCR and kept productive beta chains. Clone size and V and J calls follow TCRdb, not the original study. Within this sample are some 25,000 clones, with less than 25% of them counted one time only. The top ten constitute just over 7.5% of the sample.

CDR3 length: 15 amino acids, cysteine to phenylalanine. The CDR3 DNA has 45 bases and is translated from base 1. From a lookup of the germline V gene (reference sequence), CDR1 and CDR2 are DFQATT and SNEGSKA. Between the V and J ends, shortened by 0 bases and 8 bases respectively, the junction contains 17 bases. No patient had received any treatment before thyroid surgery. Using T-cell receptor beta sequencing, the researchers looked back retrospectively at clinical samples from patients, gathered between about 2012 and 2019. The clonotype originates from a female donor with papillary thyroid cancer or a benign thyroid nodule (not recorded which). Some clones in this sample may be carry-over from other donors' samples. The V and J segments used are TRBV20-1 and TRBJ2-4; the D segment may tentatively be TRBD1 or TRBD2, each giving 5 matched bases. The sample taken for sequencing was blood. CDR3 protein: CSARDGREFRHIQYF. The DNA is TGCAGTGCTAGAGATGGCAGGGAGTTCAGGCACATTCAGTACTTC.